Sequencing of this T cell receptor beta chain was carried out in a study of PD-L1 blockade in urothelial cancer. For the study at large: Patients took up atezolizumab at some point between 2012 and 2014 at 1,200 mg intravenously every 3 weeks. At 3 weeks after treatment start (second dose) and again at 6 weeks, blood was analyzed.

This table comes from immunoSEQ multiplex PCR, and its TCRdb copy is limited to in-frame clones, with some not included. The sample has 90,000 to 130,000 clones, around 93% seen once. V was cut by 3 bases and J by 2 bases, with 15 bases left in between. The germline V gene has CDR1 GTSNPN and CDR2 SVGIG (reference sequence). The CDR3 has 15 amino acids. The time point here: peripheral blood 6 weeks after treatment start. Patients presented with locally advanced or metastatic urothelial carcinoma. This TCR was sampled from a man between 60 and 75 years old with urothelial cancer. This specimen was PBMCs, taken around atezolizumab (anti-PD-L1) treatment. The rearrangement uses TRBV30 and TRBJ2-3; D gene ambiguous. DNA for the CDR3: TGTGCCTGGAGGAGAGGCCTTAGCCCCACAGATACGCAGTATTTT. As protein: CAWRRGLSPTDTQYF.